This TCR beta chain appears in the sequencing data of a study of blood T cell repertoires in COVID-19. Study in general: Sample material is recorded as cDNA or gDNA derived from T cells, B-cell-depleted T cells, or PBMCs.

Participants came from roughly 24 US areas, aged about 18 to 95 years. Authors' data handling: How many nucleated cells were present was estimated from reference gene primer amplification. The method was immunoSEQ multiplex PCR; TCRdb's version includes in-frame clones alone and lacks a portion of them. That table supplies the V and J calls and clone size; D and trimming were determined from the DNA. Found here are 180,000 or so clones, around four fifths of them singletons; the top ten hold about 3.6%. In this sample, this clone turned up once. The CDR3 sequence is 14 residues long. Between the trimmed V and J ends, which lost 2 bases and 6 bases, there was a span of 14 bases. Per germline, CDR1 SGHRS and CDR2 YFSETQ.

The chain carries TRBV5-1 and TRBJ1-1; TRBD1 is a possible D gene (6 bases). The sequenced material came from PBMCs or T cells enriched from blood (not recorded which). This receptor was identified in a woman between 45 and 65 years old in a cohort exposed to, infected with or recovered from COVID-19 (not recorded which). The CDR3 nucleotides read TGCGCCAGCAGCTTAAGAGGGGGTCAGGCTGAAGCTTTCTTT. It specifies CASSLRGGQAEAFF.